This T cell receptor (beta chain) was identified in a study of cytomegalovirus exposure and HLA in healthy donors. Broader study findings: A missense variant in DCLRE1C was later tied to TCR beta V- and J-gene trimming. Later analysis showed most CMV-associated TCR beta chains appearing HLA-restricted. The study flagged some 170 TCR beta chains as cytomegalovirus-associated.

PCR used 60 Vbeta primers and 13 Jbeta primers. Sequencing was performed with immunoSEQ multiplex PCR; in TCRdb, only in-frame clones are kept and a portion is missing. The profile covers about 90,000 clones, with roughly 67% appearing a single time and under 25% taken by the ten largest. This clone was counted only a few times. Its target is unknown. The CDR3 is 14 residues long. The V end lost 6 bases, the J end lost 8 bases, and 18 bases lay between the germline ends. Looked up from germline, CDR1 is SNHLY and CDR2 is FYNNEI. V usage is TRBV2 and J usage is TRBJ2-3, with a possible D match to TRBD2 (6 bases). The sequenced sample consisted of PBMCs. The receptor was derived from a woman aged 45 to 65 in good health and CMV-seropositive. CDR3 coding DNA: TGTGCCAGCAGCGCCGGGACTTCTTCTGGTACGCAGTATTTT. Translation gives CASSAGTSSGTQYF.